This T cell receptor beta chain was sequenced during a study of blood T cells in healthy people across ages (dated by TCRdb to between 2015 and 2017). Regarding the study in general: Template switching captured roughly one uniquely barcoded TCR beta cDNA molecule per two T cells in model experiments. Using deep sequencing normalized with unique cDNA molecular identifiers, the study measured how TCR beta repertoire diversity changes with age. The study analyzed two additional independent replicas of 1 million unique cDNA reads from the same blood draw for two donors, one aged 18 to 29 and one aged 80 or older. The donors were split into four age groups: young (average 16 years), middle-aged (about 40), aged (approximately 60) and long-lived (82).

Donors were a few dozen systemically healthy Caucasian individuals from Russia aged about 6 to 100 years. Each donor gave roughly 9 milliliters of peripheral blood, drawn into EDTA-treated Vacutainer tubes. PBMCs were isolated by Ficoll-Paque density-gradient centrifugation, with at least 6 million obtained per sample. Total RNA, at least 6 micrograms per sample, was extracted from PBMCs with Trizol reagent. For every donor, an aliquot of PBMCs went through flow cytometry to measure the percentages of naive CD45RAhigh/CD27high T cells. Summary of the overall study and its limitations: Observed TCR beta diversity per million T cells fell roughly linearly with age, and a significant reduction was already apparent by age approximately 40. The long-lived group showed more naive CD4+ T cells, fewer expanded clones and increased TCR diversity than the aged group, suggesting age selection. Estimates of total diversity from one million sequenced T cells were regarded as lower bounds and underestimates. The percentage of naive T cells measured by flow cytometry correlated strongly with observed TCR beta diversity. Because the CMV infection status of the donors was unknown, age-related changes in expanded clonotypes may potentially have been confounded. Because profiling used bulk unsorted PBMCs, naive and antigen-experienced compartments could not be compared conclusively.

The library was built by means of 5' RACE. Sequencing took place on an Illumina HiSeq 2500. The second PCR ran for about 6 to 11 cycles and used a J-beta primer mix along with a sample-barcoded 5' primer. A template-switch 5' adaptor carrying 12 random nucleotides introduced a unique molecular identifier onto each TCR beta cDNA molecule. At least 2.5 million CDR3-containing paired-end reads were obtained from each sample. First-strand cDNA was synthesized from all RNA with the Mint cDNA synthesis kit, primed by a TRBC-specific oligonucleotide. Following uracil-DNA glycosylase treatment, a first 18-cycle PCR with universal primers M1SS and BC2_uni_R was performed on all cDNA. The authors' pipeline ran thus. For normalization, 1 million high-quality reads, each with a distinct molecular identifier, were randomly selected from each sample. Instead of being binned into consensus sequences, reads that shared molecular identifiers were thrown out. MiTCR, with a Q25 quality threshold and the strictest error-elimination algorithm, was used for CDR3 identification, clonotype clustering and error correction. A nonparametric unseen species model using Euler transformation provided a lower-bound estimate of total TCR beta diversity. The public reads were quality trimmed at Q25 with fastp and then assembled into clones with MiXCR by TCRdb, keeping productive beta chains. Entries are consolidated by CDR3 protein sequence, retaining the most common genes and DNA. The V and J calls and clone size come from TCRdb's table, not from the authors' own analysis. This sample gives about 570,000 distinct CDR3 sequences in total; over 25% of them show up just once. Over 3.5% of the sample comes from the top ten.

A note on this clonotype: The antigen it binds to is not known. There are no base qualities to consult, and no much larger clone falls within one base.

Another study also made use of these data, one on T cells of mothers and their children. The second investigation adds: Nine systemically healthy Caucasian individuals, comprising three mothers and their six children, were included as donors. cDNA synthesis consumed the entire amount of extracted RNA, loaded at around 1.5 ug RNA in each 15 ul reaction. In the second PCR, the M1S primer introduced both the sample barcodes and 2-4 random nucleotides. Each mother yielded over 10 million TCR beta CDR3 reads and each child 3 million to 3.5 million reads. TCR recombination output is similarly shaped by thymic selection in related and unrelated pairs, with a minor effect exerted by inherited differences. Normalized repertoire overlap was always found to be slightly, but never significantly, higher in related mother-child pairs than in unrelated mother-child pairs. No persistent microchimeric T cell clones were detected, at a sensitivity of approximately 110 clones per million clonotypes. To look for features that set related mother-child pairs apart from unrelated individuals, the researchers ran deep NGS to compare the TCR beta repertoires of mothers and children. Mothers averaged roughly 40 +/- 4 years of age and children averaged roughly 12 +/- 4 years. After adapter ligation with NEBNext reagents, the libraries were sequenced on Illumina HiSeq 2000 with 100+100 nt paired-end reads. To prevent cross-contamination, the mother and child libraries were prepared one month apart and sequenced in separate runs. For each donor, somewhere between roughly 500,000 and 2,100,000 distinct TCR beta clonotypes were identified. Naive TCR beta clonotypes were estimated from low-frequency clonotypes matched to each donor's FACS-determined naive share, without sorting.

The specimen sequenced was blood. The receptor's source is a boy aged 2 to 10 in good health.

DNA sequence: TGTGCCAGTAGGAGGTTGAGCGGGGAAGAGCAGTTCTTC. This translates into CASRRLSGEEQFF. The sequence links TRBV19 to TRBJ2-1, with 7 bases matching TRBD2. V loses 6 bases at its end and J loses 10 bases; junction bases beyond the gene matches: 9. For CDR1 and CDR2, the germline V gene (reference sequence) lists LNHDA and SQIVND. From its cysteine to its phenylalanine, the CDR3 spans 13 amino acids. Here the CDR3 DNA is all that survives: 39 bases in frame from base 1.